The source of this T cell receptor beta chain is a study of CD8+CD57+ T cells in acquired aplastic anemia. Study overall: Healthy donor CD4+ samples were sequenced to a depth that averaged around 9.9 million reads.

Concerning this clonotype: Its antigen is not known.

Overall study results and limits: CD8+ Simpson's diversity showed no significant patient-control difference. More than 25 was the count of CD8+ CDR3 sequences that patients shared with controls.

Genomic DNA was employed as the template in profiling TCR beta VDJ and CDR3. TCRdb re-called the reads through MiXCR, storing one row per CDR3 protein. The sample records hundreds of thousands of distinct CDR3 sequences, about two thirds being singletons. The V end was cut by 3 bases, the J end by 6 bases, with 9 bases between. The CDR3 sequence is 12 residues long. Per germline, CDR1 SGDLS and CDR2 YYNGEE. The sequencing sample was made of sorted CD4+, CD8+, or CD8+CD57+ T cells (not recorded which) from PBMCs. V and J are TRBV9 and TRBJ1-2; D is uncertain. The receptor was isolated from a human donor in good health, serving as a control. The CDR3, as DNA: TGTGCCAGCAGCGCCAAGGGAAATGGCTACACCTTC. This encodes CASSAKGNGYTF.